This TCR beta chain originates from a study of T cell responses to AZD1222 COVID-19 vaccine. CDR1 and CDR2 (germline): SGHRS, YFSETQ. V was pared by 1 base and J by 4 bases, with 6 bases between. The CDR3 runs to 12 residues. To note about this clone: Other DNA sequences in the sample encode the same CDR3.

Sequenced by immunoSEQ multiplex PCR; TCRdb stores in-frame clones only, minus some. The sample holds 150,000 or so clones; around 88% are singletons and the top ten take around 16%. The source is an adult in good health. J is TRBJ2-7 and V is TRBV5-1, with D unresolved. This material consisted of peripheral blood, taken on day 0 of AZD1222 vaccination. The CDR3 DNA reads TGCGCCAGCAGCTTGACCGGGTACGAGCAGTACTTC. This sequence encodes CASSLTGYEQYF. Filled out from reference TRBV5-1 and TRBJ2-7, the complete variable domain reads KAGVTQTPRYLIKTRGQQVTLSCSPISGHRSVSWYQQTPGQGLQFLFEYFSETQRNKGNFPGRFSGRQFSNSRSEMNVSTLELGDSALYLCASSLTGYEQYFGPGTRLTVT.